The T cell receptor beta chain under discussion was sequenced for a study of T cell changes during pregnancy in multiple sclerosis. Sequencing was performed with immunoSEQ multiplex PCR; in TCRdb, only in-frame clones are kept and a portion is missing. The sample holds around 37,000 clones, around 92% seen once. The CDR3 runs 14 residues. The J segment lost 7 bases and the V segment lost 1 base, leaving 4 bases of the junction unmatched. The germline V gene encodes CDR1 MRHNA and CDR2 SNTAGT. The V and J genes are TRBV6-4 and TRBJ2-1, with 7 bases lining up with TRBD1. Material: CD8+ T cells from peripheral blood mononuclear cells, obtained before pregnancy. This sequence originates from a female donor with multiple sclerosis, enrolled in a pregnancy study. The CDR3 bases are TGTGCCAGCAGTGACTGGCCACAGGGGAATGAGCAGTTCTTC. Encoded protein: CASSDWPQGNEQFF.